This TCR beta chain was sequenced in a study of cytomegalovirus exposure and HLA in healthy donors. General study findings and limits: Earlier analysis looked at TCR beta V segments, and most were productive about 90% or about 30% of the time. One later analysis reportedly identified an Asian-associated ancestry cluster that showed fewer N-insertions than the roughly 600-donor mean.

PCR employed 60 Vbeta and 13 Jbeta primers. TCRdb's table, derived via immunoSEQ multiplex PCR, lists solely in-frame clones and lacks some. The table shows under 150,000 clones, with about 72% occurring only once. Germline lookup yields CDR1 KGHSH and CDR2 LQKENI. V shed 5 bases and J 4 bases; nucleotides not matched to a gene: 10. CDR3 length: 15 amino acids. This clone occurred a few times. The antigen is unknown. This TCR was recovered from a man in his forties or fifties in good health and CMV-seronegative. The chain is built from TRBV18 and TRBJ2-7; 8 nucleotides agree with TRBD1. Sequenced material: PBMCs. CDR3 loop: CASSATTGARYEQYF. The CDR3 nucleotides read TGTGCCAGCTCAGCGACGACAGGGGCGCGTTACGAGCAGTACTTC.